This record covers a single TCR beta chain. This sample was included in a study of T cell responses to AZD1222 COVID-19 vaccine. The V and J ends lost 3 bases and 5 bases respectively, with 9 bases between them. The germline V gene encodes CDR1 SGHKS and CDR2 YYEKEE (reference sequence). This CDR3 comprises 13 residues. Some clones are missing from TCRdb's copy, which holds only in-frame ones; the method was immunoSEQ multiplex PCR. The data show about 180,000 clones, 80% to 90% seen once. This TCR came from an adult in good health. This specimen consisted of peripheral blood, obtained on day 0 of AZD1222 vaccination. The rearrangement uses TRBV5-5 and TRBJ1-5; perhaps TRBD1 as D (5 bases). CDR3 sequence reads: CASSSWGDQPQHF. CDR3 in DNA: TGTGCCAGCAGCTCCTGGGGCGATCAGCCCCAGCATTTT.